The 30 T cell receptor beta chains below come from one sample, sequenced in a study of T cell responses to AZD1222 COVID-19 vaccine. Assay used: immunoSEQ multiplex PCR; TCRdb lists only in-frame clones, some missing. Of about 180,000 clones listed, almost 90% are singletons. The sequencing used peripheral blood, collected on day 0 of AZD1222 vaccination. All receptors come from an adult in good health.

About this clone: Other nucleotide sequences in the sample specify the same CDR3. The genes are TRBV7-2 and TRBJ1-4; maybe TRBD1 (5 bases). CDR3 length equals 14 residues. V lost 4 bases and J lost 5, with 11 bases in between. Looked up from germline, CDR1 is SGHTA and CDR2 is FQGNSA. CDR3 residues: CASSSGTVNEKLFF. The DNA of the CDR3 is TGTGCCAGCAGCTCCGGGACGGTGAATGAAAAACTGTTTTTT.

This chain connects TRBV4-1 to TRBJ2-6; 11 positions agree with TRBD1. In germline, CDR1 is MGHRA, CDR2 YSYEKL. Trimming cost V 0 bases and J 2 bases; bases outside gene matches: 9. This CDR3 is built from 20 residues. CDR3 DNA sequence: TGCGCCAGCAGCCAAGATCGGGGACAGGGGGTTTTCGCTGGGGCCAACGTCCTGACTTTC. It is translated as CASSQDRGQGVFAGANVLTF.

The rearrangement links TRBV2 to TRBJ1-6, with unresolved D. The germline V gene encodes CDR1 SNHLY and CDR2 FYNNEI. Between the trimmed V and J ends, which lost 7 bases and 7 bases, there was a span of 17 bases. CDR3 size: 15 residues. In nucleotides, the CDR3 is TGTGCCAGCATCGGTAGGGATCACTTAAATTCACCCCTCCACTTT. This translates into CASIGRDHLNSPLHF.

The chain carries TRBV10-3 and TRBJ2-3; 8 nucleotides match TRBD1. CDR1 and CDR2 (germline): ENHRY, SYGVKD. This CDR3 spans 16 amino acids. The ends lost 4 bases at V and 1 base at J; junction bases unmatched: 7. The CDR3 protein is CAISGGDRSGTDTQYF. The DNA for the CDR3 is TGTGCCATCAGTGGGGGGGACAGGTCGGGCACAGATACGCAGTATTTT.

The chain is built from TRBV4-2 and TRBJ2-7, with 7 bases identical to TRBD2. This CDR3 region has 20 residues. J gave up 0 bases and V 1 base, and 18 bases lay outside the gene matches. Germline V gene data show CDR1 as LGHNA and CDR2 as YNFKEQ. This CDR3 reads CASSQVLPSGGVGGSYEQYF. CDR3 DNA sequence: TGTGCCAGCAGCCAAGTTCTACCTAGCGGAGGAGTGGGGGGCTCCTACGAGCAGTACTTC.

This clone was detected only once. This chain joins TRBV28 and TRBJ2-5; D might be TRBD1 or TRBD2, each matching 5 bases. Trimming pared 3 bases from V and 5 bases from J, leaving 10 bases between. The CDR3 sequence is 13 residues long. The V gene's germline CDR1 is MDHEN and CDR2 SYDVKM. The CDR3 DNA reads TGTGCCAGCAGTTTTGTCGGGGCGGAGACCCAGTACTTC. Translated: CASSFVGAETQYF. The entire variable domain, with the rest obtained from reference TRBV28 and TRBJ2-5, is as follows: DVKVTQSSRYLVKRTGEKVFLECVQDMDHENMFWYRQDPGLGLRLIYFSYDVKMKEKGDIPEGYSVSREKKERFSLILESASTNQTSMYLCASSFVGAETQYFGPGTRLLVL.

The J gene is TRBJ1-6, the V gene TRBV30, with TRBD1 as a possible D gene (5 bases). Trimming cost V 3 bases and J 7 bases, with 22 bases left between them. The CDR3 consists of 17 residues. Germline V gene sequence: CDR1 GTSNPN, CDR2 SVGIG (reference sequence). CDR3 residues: CAWSRLGQGIGNSPLHF. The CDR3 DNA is TGTGCCTGGAGCCGTTTGGGCCAGGGCATAGGGAATTCACCCCTCCACTTT.

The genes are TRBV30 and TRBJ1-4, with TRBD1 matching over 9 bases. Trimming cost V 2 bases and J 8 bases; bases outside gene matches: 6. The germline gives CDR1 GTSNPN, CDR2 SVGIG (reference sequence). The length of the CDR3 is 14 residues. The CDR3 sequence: CAWSLDRGGEKLFF. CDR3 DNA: TGTGCCTGGAGTTTGGACAGGGGAGGAGAAAAACTGTTTTTT.

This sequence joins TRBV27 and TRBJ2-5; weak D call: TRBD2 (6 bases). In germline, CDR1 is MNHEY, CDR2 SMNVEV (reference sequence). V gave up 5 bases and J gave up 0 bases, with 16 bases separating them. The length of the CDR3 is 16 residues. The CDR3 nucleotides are TGTGCCAGCAGTCCCCGGGTAGCGGCCCACCAAGAGACCCAGTACTTC. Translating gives CASSPRVAAHQETQYF.

CDR3 DNA: TGTGCCAGCTCACCACCACACCCTAGCGGGGATTCCTACGAGCAGTACTTC. Translated: CASSPPHPSGDSYEQYF. V gene TRBV18 combines with J gene TRBJ2-7; 9 positions agree with TRBD2. J lost 1 base, V lost 0 bases, and 7 bases had no gene match. The CDR3 consists of 17 residues. Germline CDR1 is KGHSH and CDR2 is LQKENI.

The CDR3: CANKHRWGSNQPQHF. DNA for the CDR3: TGTGCCAATAAACACAGATGGGGAAGCAATCAGCCCCAGCATTTT. This chain connects TRBV5-4 to TRBJ1-5; D is unclear. This CDR3 spans 15 amino acids. Germline CDR1 is SGHNT and CDR2 is YYREEE (reference sequence). The ends were cut back, 9 bases at V and 1 base at J, with 17 bases in the middle.

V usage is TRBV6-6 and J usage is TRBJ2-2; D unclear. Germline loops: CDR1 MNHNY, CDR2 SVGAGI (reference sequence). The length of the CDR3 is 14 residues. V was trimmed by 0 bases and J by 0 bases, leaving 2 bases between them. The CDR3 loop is CASSYSTNTGELFF. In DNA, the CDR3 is TGTGCCAGCAGTTACTCGACGAACACCGGGGAGCTGTTTTTT.

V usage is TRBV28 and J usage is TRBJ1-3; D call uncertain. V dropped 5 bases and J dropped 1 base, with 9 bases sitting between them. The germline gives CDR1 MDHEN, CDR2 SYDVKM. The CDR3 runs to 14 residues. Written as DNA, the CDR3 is TGTGCCAGCAGTATACGATATTCTGGAAACACCATATATTTT. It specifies CASSIRYSGNTIYF.

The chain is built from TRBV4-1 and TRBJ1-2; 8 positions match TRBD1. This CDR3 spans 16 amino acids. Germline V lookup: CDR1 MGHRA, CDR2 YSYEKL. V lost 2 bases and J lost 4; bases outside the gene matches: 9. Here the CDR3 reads CASSQPRDRTTYGYTF. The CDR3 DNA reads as TGCGCCAGCAGCCAACCTCGGGACAGGACTACCTATGGCTACACCTTC.

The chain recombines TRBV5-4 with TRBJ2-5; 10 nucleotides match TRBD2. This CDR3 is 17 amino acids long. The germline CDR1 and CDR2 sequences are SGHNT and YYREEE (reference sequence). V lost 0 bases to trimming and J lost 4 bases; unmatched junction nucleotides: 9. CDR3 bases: TGTGCCAGCAGCTTGGATCAGGGGATAGCGGGAGGAGAGACCCAGTACTTC. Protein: CASSLDQGIAGGETQYF.

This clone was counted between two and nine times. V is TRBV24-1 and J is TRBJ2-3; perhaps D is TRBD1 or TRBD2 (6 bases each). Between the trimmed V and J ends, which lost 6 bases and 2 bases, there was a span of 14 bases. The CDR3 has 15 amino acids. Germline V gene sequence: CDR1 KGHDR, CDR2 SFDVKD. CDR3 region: CATSLRGVATDTQYF. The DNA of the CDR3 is TGTGCCACCAGTCTGAGGGGGGTCGCCACAGATACGCAGTATTTT.

The CDR3 here is CASSQFLLTGGSGYTF. The CDR3 DNA sequence: TGCGCCAGCAGCCAATTCCTTTTGACAGGGGGCAGCGGCTACACCTTC. The chain links TRBV4-3 to TRBJ1-2, with 10 bases identical to TRBD1. CDR1 is LGHNA, CDR2 YSLEER, per germline. With 2 bases clipped from V and 8 bases from J, the junction kept 11 bases outside the gene matches. The CDR3 loop spans 16 amino acids.

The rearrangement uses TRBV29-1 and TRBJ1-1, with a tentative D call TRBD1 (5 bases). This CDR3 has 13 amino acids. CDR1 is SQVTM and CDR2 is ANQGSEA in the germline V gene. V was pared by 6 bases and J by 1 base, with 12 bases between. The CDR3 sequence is CSVLRGENTEAFF. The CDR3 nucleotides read TGCAGCGTACTAAGAGGGGAGAACACTGAAGCTTTCTTT.

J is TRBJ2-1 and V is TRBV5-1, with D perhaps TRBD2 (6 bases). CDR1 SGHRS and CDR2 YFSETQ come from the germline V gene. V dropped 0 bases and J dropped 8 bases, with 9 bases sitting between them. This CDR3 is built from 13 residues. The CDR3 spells CASSLGAGDEQFF. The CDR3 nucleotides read TGCGCCAGCAGCTTGGGAGCGGGCGATGAGCAGTTCTTC.

In DNA, the CDR3 is TGTGCCACCAGGAAGACAGGGAACAATCAGCCCCAGCATTTT. Residues: CATRKTGNNQPQHF. The chain combines TRBV15 with TRBJ1-5, with TRBD1 matching over 7 bases. Germline V gene data show CDR1 as LNHNV and CDR2 as YYDKDF (reference sequence). The CDR3 sequence is 14 residues long. V lost 6 bases, J lost 3 bases, and 5 bases stayed unmatched.

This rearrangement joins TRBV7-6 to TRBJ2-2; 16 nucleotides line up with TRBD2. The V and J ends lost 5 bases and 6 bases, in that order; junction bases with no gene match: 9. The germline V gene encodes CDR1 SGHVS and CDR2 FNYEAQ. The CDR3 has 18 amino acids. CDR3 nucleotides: TGTGCCAGCAGCCCGGAAGCGGGACTAGCGGGAGGGTCCGGGGAGCTGTTTTTT. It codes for CASSPEAGLAGGSGELFF.

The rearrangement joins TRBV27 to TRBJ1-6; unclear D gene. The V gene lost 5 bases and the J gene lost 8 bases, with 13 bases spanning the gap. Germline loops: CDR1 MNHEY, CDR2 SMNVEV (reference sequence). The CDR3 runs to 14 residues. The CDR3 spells CASSPPVRDSPLHF. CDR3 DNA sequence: TGTGCCAGCAGTCCGCCCGTGAGGGATTCACCCCTCCACTTT.

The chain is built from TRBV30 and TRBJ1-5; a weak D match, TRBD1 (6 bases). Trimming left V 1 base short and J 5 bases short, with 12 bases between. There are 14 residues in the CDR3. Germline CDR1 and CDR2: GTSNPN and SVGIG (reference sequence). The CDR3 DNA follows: TGTGCCTGGAGTGCCCCCAGGGGCTATCAGCCCCAGCATTTT. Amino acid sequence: CAWSAPRGYQPQHF.

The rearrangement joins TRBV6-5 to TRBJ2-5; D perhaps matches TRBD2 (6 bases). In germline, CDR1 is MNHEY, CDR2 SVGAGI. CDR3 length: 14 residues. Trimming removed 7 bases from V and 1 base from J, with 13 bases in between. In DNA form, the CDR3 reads TGTGCCAGCAAGGGGCGGGACCCCCAAGAGACCCAGTACTTC. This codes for CASKGRDPQETQYF.

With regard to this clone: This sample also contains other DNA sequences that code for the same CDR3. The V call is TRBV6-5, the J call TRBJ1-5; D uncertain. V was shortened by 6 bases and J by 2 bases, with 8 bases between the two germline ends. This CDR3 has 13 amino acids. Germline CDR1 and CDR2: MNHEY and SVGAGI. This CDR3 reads CASRPGGNQPQHF. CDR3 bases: TGTGCCAGCAGACCGGGTGGCAATCAGCCCCAGCATTTT.

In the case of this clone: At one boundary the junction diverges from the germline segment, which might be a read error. The DNA for the CDR3 is TGCGGGACTGCCTTTTTGTTACAGCCCCAGCATTTT. Amino acid sequence: CGTAFLLQPQHF. The J gene is TRBJ1-5, the V gene TRBV14; possibly TRBD1 for D (5 bases). Germline V gene sequence: CDR1 SGHDN, CDR2 FVKESK. The CDR3 totals 12 residues.

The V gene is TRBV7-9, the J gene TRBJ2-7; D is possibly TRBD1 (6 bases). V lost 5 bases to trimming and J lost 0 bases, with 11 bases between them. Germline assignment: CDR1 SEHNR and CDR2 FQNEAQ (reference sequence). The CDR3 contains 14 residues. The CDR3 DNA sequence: TGTGCCAGCAGCCCCGGGACAATCTCCTACGAGCAGTACTTC. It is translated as CASSPGTISYEQYF.

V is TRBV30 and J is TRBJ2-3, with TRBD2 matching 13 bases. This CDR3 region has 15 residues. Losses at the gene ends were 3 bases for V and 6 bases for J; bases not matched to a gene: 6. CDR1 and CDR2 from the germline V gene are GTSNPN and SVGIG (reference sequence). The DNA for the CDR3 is TGTGCCTGGAGCGTACTAGCGGGAGGGCCGGATACGCAGTATTTT. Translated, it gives CAWSVLAGGPDTQYF.

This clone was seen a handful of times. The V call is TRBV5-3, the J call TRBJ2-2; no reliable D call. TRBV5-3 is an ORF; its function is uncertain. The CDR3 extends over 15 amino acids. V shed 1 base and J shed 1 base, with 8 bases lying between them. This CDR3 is CARSLRRMNTGELFF. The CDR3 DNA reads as TGTGCCAGAAGCTTGAGACGGATGAACACCGGGGAGCTGTTTTTT.

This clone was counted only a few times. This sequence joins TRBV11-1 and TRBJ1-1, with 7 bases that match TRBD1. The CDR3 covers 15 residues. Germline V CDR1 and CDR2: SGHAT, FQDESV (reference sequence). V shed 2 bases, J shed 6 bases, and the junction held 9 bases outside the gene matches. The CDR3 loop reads CASSLLFGQGAEAFF. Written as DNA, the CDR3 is TGTGCCAGCAGCTTATTATTCGGGCAGGGGGCTGAAGCTTTCTTT.